The 22 T cell receptor beta chains below were found in one sample sequenced in a study of blood T cell repertoires in COVID-19. Sequenced by immunoSEQ multiplex PCR; TCRdb stores in-frame clones only, minus some. Of about 150,000 clones listed, about 85% are singletons. Sequenced material: peripheral blood. The receptors were gathered from a man in his 70s who had recovered from COVID-19.

The genes are TRBV4-3 and TRBJ2-1; 14 bases map to TRBD2. Germline assignment: CDR1 LGHNA and CDR2 YSLEER. With V trimmed by 1 base and J by 9 bases, 8 bases remained unmatched. The CDR3 is 17 amino acids. The CDR3: CASSQGGTSGRGGEQFF. As DNA, the CDR3 is TGCGCCAGCAGCCAAGGTGGGACTAGCGGGAGAGGGGGTGAGCAGTTCTTC.

This clone was detected once. The chain links TRBV4-1 to TRBJ2-5; TRBD2 might be the D (5 bases). V lost 0 bases to trimming and J lost 5 bases, with 22 bases between them. The CDR3 runs 18 residues. CDR1 and CDR2 from the germline V gene are MGHRA and YSYEKL. The CDR3 region is CASSQDRGPGERRETQYF. As DNA, the CDR3 is TGCGCCAGCAGCCAAGATAGAGGGCCTGGGGAGCGTAGGGAGACCCAGTACTTC.

This clone was seen once. The chain links TRBV6-6 to TRBJ1-5; perhaps TRBD1 as D (5 bases). This CDR3 comprises 14 residues. V dropped 8 bases and J dropped 2 bases, with 13 bases sitting between them. From germline, CDR1 is MNHNY and CDR2 SVGAGI (reference sequence). CDR3 loop: CASRGAGRNQPQHF. The CDR3 DNA sequence: TGTGCCAGCCGTGGGGCAGGCCGCAATCAGCCCCAGCATTTT.

This chain connects TRBV6-1 to TRBJ1-6; 7 nucleotides match TRBD1. The CDR3 spans 15 residues. Germline CDR1 reads MNHNS; CDR2 reads SASEGT. Trimming at V came to 2 bases and at J to 9 bases, leaving 7 bases not matched to a gene. The CDR3 loop reads CASSEKGTARSPLHF. The CDR3, as DNA: TGTGCCAGCAGTGAAAAGGGGACAGCCCGTTCACCCCTCCACTTT.

V usage is TRBV11-2 and J usage is TRBJ2-4; TRBD1 aligns across 11 bases. In germline, CDR1 is SGHAT, CDR2 FQNNGV. V lost 0 bases, J lost 2 bases, and 3 bases stayed unmatched. There are 17 residues in the CDR3. CDR3 DNA sequence: TGTGCCAGCAGCTTAGATCTGGACAGGGGGCCCAAAAACATTCAGTACTTC. Its protein is CASSLDLDRGPKNIQYF.

This clone has a single count. The chain has TRBV6-6 and TRBJ2-7; 11 nucleotides match TRBD2. With 7 bases clipped from V and 7 bases from J, the junction kept 12 bases outside the gene matches. This CDR3 has 15 residues. Germline V gene data show CDR1 as MNHNY and CDR2 as SVGAGI (reference sequence). CDR3 in amino acids: CASTPGTSGPGEQYF. CDR3 bases: TGTGCCAGCACCCCAGGGACTAGCGGTCCAGGAGAGCAGTACTTC.

The genes are TRBV2 and TRBJ2-5; 8 bases are shared with TRBD2. V was clipped by 8 bases and J by 5 bases; unmatched bases: 10. CDR1 SNHLY and CDR2 FYNNEI come from the germline V gene. This CDR3 region has 14 residues. In DNA form, the CDR3 reads TGTGCCAGCGGTTTTAGCGGGGAGGGGGAGACCCAGTACTTC. Its translation is CASGFSGEGETQYF.

This clone appeared a few times. This rearrangement joins TRBV7-6 to TRBJ2-1, with 7 bases lining up with TRBD2. Germline V gene lookup returns CDR1 SGHVS and CDR2 FNYEAQ. V lost 0 bases and J lost 8; bases outside the gene matches: 10. The CDR3 totals 16 residues. The CDR3 region has the DNA TGTGCCAGCAGCTTAGCGGGGGGAGGGGTATCGGATGAGCAGTTCTTC. Protein: CASSLAGGGVSDEQFF.

Of note for this clone: Relative to the germline gene, one junction end is altered; a read error may explain this. This chain links TRBV10-3 with TRBJ2-2; D is undetermined. The CDR3 totals 14 residues. Germline CDR1 and CDR2: ENHRY and SYGVKD. CDR3 in DNA: TGTGCCACCAGTGAGGTGAGCCCCGCCGGGGAGCTGTTTTTT. It is translated as CATSEVSPAGELFF.

This clone was observed once. The rearrangement joins TRBV10-3 to TRBJ2-1, with 9 nucleotides matching TRBD2. This CDR3 contains 17 residues. The trim removed 2 bases at V and 0 bases at J, leaving 5 bases unmatched. The germline V gene encodes CDR1 ENHRY and CDR2 SYGVKD. CDR3 protein: CAISERLAEVSYNEQFF. CDR3 in DNA: TGTGCCATCAGTGAGCGACTAGCGGAGGTCTCCTACAATGAGCAGTTCTTC.

The chain has TRBV6-1 and TRBJ2-3; D might be TRBD2 (6 bases). V was pared by 3 bases and J by 6 bases, with 13 bases between. The CDR3 is made up of 14 amino acids. Germline assignment: CDR1 MNHNS and CDR2 SASEGT. The DNA for the CDR3 is TGTGCCAGCAGTGAGTTTCGGGAGAGCGATACGCAGTATTTT. Its translation: CASSEFRESDTQYF.

The gene calls are TRBV4-1 and TRBJ2-3; 9 bases are a match to TRBD2. Germline trimming cut 1 base from V and 5 bases from J; bases unmatched to any gene: 7. Germline V lookup: CDR1 MGHRA, CDR2 YSYEKL. CDR3 length: 16 amino acids. CDR3 sequence reads: CASSQGTSGFVDTQYF. Here the CDR3 DNA reads TGCGCCAGCAGCCAAGGTACTAGCGGGTTCGTAGATACGCAGTATTTT.

V usage is TRBV29-1 and J usage is TRBJ2-5, with 10 positions matching TRBD1. CDR3 size: 13 residues. The J segment lost 5 bases and the V segment lost 4 bases, leaving 4 bases of the junction unmatched. From germline, CDR1 is SQVTM and CDR2 ANQGSEA. CDR3 sequence (DNA): TGCAGCGTTGGGGGGACAGGGGCTGAGACCCAGTACTTC. Its translation is CSVGGTGAETQYF.

The rearrangement uses TRBV4-1 and TRBJ2-3; D gene uncertain. The CDR3 sequence is 14 residues long. CDR1 MGHRA and CDR2 YSYEKL come from the germline V gene. With 4 bases removed from V and 2 bases from J, the gap between germline ends came to 10 bases. The CDR3 is CASSPLTFTDTQYF. The CDR3 DNA reads TGCGCCAGCAGCCCACTGACTTTCACAGATACGCAGTATTTT.

The chain carries TRBV5-6 and TRBJ1-1; D gene ambiguous. V dropped 3 bases and J dropped 3 bases, with 3 bases sitting between them. The CDR3 length is 11 residues. The germline V gene encodes CDR1 SGHDT and CDR2 YYEEEE. This chain's CDR3 is CASSSYTEAFF. The CDR3, as DNA: TGTGCCAGCAGCTCCTACACTGAAGCTTTCTTT.

The chain uses TRBV6-5 and TRBJ2-7, with TRBD2 as a possible D gene (5 bases). The germline V and J ends were trimmed by 6 bases and 0 bases, with 12 bases remaining between them. The CDR3 is 14 residues long. Per germline, CDR1 MNHEY and CDR2 SVGAGI. CDR3 sequence (DNA): TGTGCCAGCAGACTGACGGGGAGCTCCTACGAGCAGTACTTC. Its protein product is CASRLTGSSYEQYF.

The chain uses TRBV19 and TRBJ1-5; D possibly corresponds to TRBD1 (5 bases). Germline CDR1 and CDR2: LNHDA and SQIVND (reference sequence). This CDR3 has 14 residues. V lost 5 bases and J 5 bases, leaving 13 bases between the germline ends. In nucleotides, the CDR3 is TGTGCCAGTAGTCTCGACAGCGTTTATCAGCCCCAGCATTTT. As protein: CASSLDSVYQPQHF.

V gene TRBV5-6 combines with J gene TRBJ1-2; 7 bases are a match to TRBD1. J lost 5 bases, V lost 3 bases, and 10 bases had no gene match. Germline CDR1 SGHDT, CDR2 YYEEEE. CDR3 length: 15 residues. The CDR3 nucleotides read TGTGCCAGCAGCTGGACCCGGACAGGTCGATATGGCTACACCTTC. It is translated as CASSWTRTGRYGYTF.

V usage is TRBV27 and J usage is TRBJ1-2, with 7 bases lining up with TRBD1. Germline V gene lookup returns CDR1 MNHEY and CDR2 SMNVEV (reference sequence). The V gene end was trimmed by 3 bases and the J gene end by 8 bases; junction bases not matched to a gene: 6. The CDR3 consists of 13 residues. The CDR3 loop reads CASSLRGGTGYTF. The CDR3, as DNA: TGTGCCAGCAGTTTGAGAGGGGGCACAGGCTACACCTTC.

The rearrangement joins TRBV18 to TRBJ2-7; tentatively, D is TRBD2 (6 bases). The CDR3 sequence is 14 residues long. The germline V gene encodes CDR1 KGHSH and CDR2 LQKENI. Trimming took off 2 bases at V and 6 bases at J, with 14 bases between the two ends. CDR3 coding DNA: TGTGCCAGCTCACCAACGACTAGTTACGGCGAGCAGTACTTC. It encodes CASSPTTSYGEQYF.

To note about this clone: Other DNA sequences in the same sample also yield this CDR3. V usage is TRBV5-1 and J usage is TRBJ2-5, with TRBD1 as a possible D gene (5 bases). The CDR3 loop spans 14 amino acids. Deletions cut 3 bases from V and 2 bases from J, with 11 bases between. The germline gives CDR1 SGHRS, CDR2 YFSETQ. The CDR3 coding sequence is TGCGCCAGCAGCTCCCAGGGTAGACAAGAGACCCAGTACTTC. Protein sequence: CASSSQGRQETQYF.

J is TRBJ2-7 and V is TRBV5-4; weak D call: TRBD1 (6 bases). The CDR3 has 14 residues. V dropped 0 bases and J dropped 2 bases, with 9 bases sitting between them. CDR1 is SGHNT, CDR2 YYREEE, per germline (reference sequence). The CDR3 here is CASSLGQEPYEQYF. The CDR3 region has the DNA TGTGCCAGCAGCTTGGGACAGGAGCCCTACGAGCAGTACTTC.